This T cell receptor (beta chain) was sequenced for a study of cytomegalovirus exposure and HLA in healthy donors. The PCR was carried out with 60 Vbeta primers and 13 Jbeta primers. Generated by immunoSEQ multiplex PCR, the TCRdb table keeps only in-frame clones and is missing some. The sample yields about 200,000 clones, around 78% seen once. The donors gave bone marrow, and they were healthy. Study observations and caveats: Earlier results showed most TCR beta V segments being productive about 90% or about 30% of the time.

A remark on this clone: Its antigen remains unidentified.

The J segment lost 3 bases and the V segment lost 6 bases, leaving 5 bases of the junction unmatched. The germline V gene has CDR1 SQVTM and CDR2 ANQGSEA. The CDR3 runs 13 residues. The source is a man aged 25 to 40 in good health and CMV-seronegative. This chain connects TRBV29-1 to TRBJ2-1; 7 bases are shared with TRBD1. Sample: PBMCs. The CDR3 here is CSVGQENYNEQFF. As DNA, the CDR3 is TGCAGCGTAGGACAGGAGAACTACAATGAGCAGTTCTTC.